The entry that follows covers one TCR beta chain sequence. A few counts support this clone. This receptor's antigen is unknown. No quality values exist for individual bases; no much larger clone is one base distant. Trimming removed 0 bases from V and 4 bases from J, leaving 12 bases between the germline ends. From the cysteine through the phenylalanine, the CDR3 covers 15 amino acids. Here the CDR3 DNA is all that survives: 45 bases in frame from base 1. Taken from the germline V gene, the CDR1 and CDR2 loops are LGHNA and YSLEER. The data belong to a study of blood T cell repertoires in COVID-19 (TCRdb year 2020). Study-wide context: The collaborator samples originated in the United States, Italy and Spain and spanned the acute and convalescent phases of COVID-19. Where available, HLA class I and class II types were obtained from metadata supplied by the sample provider rather than from assay-based typing. Nearly every sample came with metadata listing a de-identified subject ID, COVID-19 status, age in years and sex. A freely available public database, intended as a resource for researchers studying the immune response to SARS-CoV-2, is where the repertoires were released. The material from the prospective study consisted of cDNA or gDNA derived from T cells, B-cell-depleted T cells, or PBMCs. The dataset comprised deeply sampled blood TCRbeta repertoires from subjects exposed to, actively infected with, or recovered from COVID-19. The samples were drawn from two sources: the first 160 participants of the ongoing ImmuneRACE study, and 1,254 subjects contributed by 6 global collaborators.

Overall study results and their limits: The amount of clinical and demographic metadata varied by source and participant and was provided uncurated.

TCRbeta CDR3 regions were amplified from genomic DNA using the immunoSEQ Assay, a bias-controlled multiplex PCR. The authors' pipeline ran thus. Nucleated cell counts per sample were estimated from amplification of reference gene primers within the assay. Sequence reads were collapsed and filtered to measure the absolute abundance of every unique TCRbeta CDR3 rearrangement. Productive Simpson clonality was computed per sample as the square root of Simpson's diversity index over productive rearrangements. The clones in this table, taken by TCRdb from immuneACCESS, are in-frame only. Not every clone is retained; where verified, under half of the shortfall comes from an unresolved V gene, and the cause of the rest is unknown. V and J calls and clone size follow that table, whereas D and trimming were derived from the DNA. The sample table records roughly 400,000 clones; about 83% of these occur just once. 10% of the sample is held by the ten biggest clonotypes.

Participants in the prospective study were enrolled through a virtual design, were aged about 18 to 90 years, and lived in approximately 24 United States geographic areas. To assign participants to cohorts, the prospective study relied on clinical history that participants themselves reported in a screening survey and a study questionnaire. Recovered participants in ImmuneRACE Cohort 3 were defined by two consecutive negative NP/OP PCR tests, clearance by a healthcare professional, or resolution of symptoms. In the prospective study, mobile phlebotomists collected whole blood, serum and a nasopharyngeal or oropharyngeal swab from each participant. Additional blood draws and questionnaires over an approximately 2-month period could optionally be provided by prospective study participants. Before DNA extraction, blood samples from the prospective study were shipped at room temperature or frozen.

Material for sequencing was PBMCs or T cells enriched from blood (not recorded which). The clonotype was recovered from a woman aged 45 to 65 who had recovered from COVID-19. The chain links TRBV4-3 with TRBJ1-2; TRBD1 is possibly the D segment (6 matching bases). The CDR3 here reads CASSQEMGAGYGYTF. The DNA reads as follows: TGCGCCAGCAGCCAAGAAATGGGGGCTGGCTATGGCTACACCTTC.